One and the same sample provided the 18 T cell receptor beta chains below, sequenced in a study of CD8 T cells in ankylosing spondylitis. TCRdb processed the 5' RACE reads anew with MiXCR; each CDR3 protein has one entry. The sample lists 150,000 or so distinct CDR3 sequences; 9.8% were seen once. Sequenced sample: blood, either unsorted or a sorted T cell fraction (not recorded which). The source of these receptors is a female donor with ankylosing spondylitis or in good health (not recorded which).

This clonotype was counted a few times. The chain combines TRBV28 with TRBJ2-7, with 12 bases matching TRBD2. V gave up 7 bases and J gave up 3 bases; unmatched junction bases: 4. CDR1 is MDHEN and CDR2 is SYDVKM in the germline V gene. The CDR3 is 14 residues long. CDR3 nucleotide sequence: TGTGCCAGCACGATGACTAGCGGGAGCTACGAGCAGTACTTC. Its translation: CASTMTSGSYEQYF.

This chain connects TRBV9 to TRBJ2-1, with D possibly matching TRBD1 (6 bases). CDR3 size: 12 residues. The V end was cut by 3 bases, the J end by 8 bases, with 9 bases between. CDR1 and CDR2 from the germline V gene are SGDLS and YYNGEE. CDR3 residues: CASSAGVDEQFF. In DNA, the CDR3 is TGTGCCAGCAGCGCAGGGGTCGATGAGCAGTTCTTC.

This clonotype was seen more than once but under ten times. The chain joins TRBV4-2 to TRBJ2-7, with D perhaps matching TRBD1 (5 bases). V was clipped by 0 bases and J by 5 bases, with 14 bases between them. This CDR3 is 15 amino acids long. Germline-derived CDR1 and CDR2 are LGHNA and YNFKEQ. CDR3 amino acids: CASSQEGAGNHEQYF. The CDR3 nucleotides are TGTGCCAGCAGCCAAGAAGGGGCAGGGAACCACGAGCAGTACTTC.

Here the CDR3 DNA reads TGTGCCAGCAGCGATCGAAGGGAGCAGTACTTC. Its translation is CASSDRREQYF. The rearrangement uses TRBV9 and TRBJ2-7, with D hard to call. The CDR3 sequence is 11 residues long. V lost 3 bases and J 7 bases, leaving 8 bases between the germline ends. Germline V gene data show CDR1 as SGDLS and CDR2 as YYNGEE.

The chain couples TRBV27 to TRBJ2-7, with TRBD2 matching 7 bases. This CDR3 is built from 13 residues. Germline CDR1 MNHEY, CDR2 SMNVEV (reference sequence). The V segment lost 4 bases and the J segment 4 bases; nucleotides outside the gene matches: 4. CDR3 sequence reads: CASSSGRSYEQYF. The CDR3 DNA reads TGTGCCAGCAGTTCCGGGAGGTCGTACGAGCAGTACTTC.

Many counts were recorded for this clonotype. The chain uses TRBV7-9 and TRBJ1-2, with TRBD1 as a possible D gene (6 bases). With 3 bases removed from V and 0 bases from J, the gap between germline ends came to 8 bases. CDR3 length: 14 residues. Germline loops: CDR1 SEHNR, CDR2 FQNEAQ (reference sequence). The CDR3 coding sequence is TGTGCCAGCAGCTTCCCAGGGGCTAACTATGGCTACACCTTC. Residues: CASSFPGANYGYTF. Using reference TRBV7-9 and TRBJ1-2 for the parts outside the CDR3, the full variable domain is DTGVSQNPRHKITKRGQNVTFRCDPISEHNRLYWYRQTLGQGPEFLTYFQNEAQLEKSRLLSDRFSAERPKGSFSTLEIQRTEQGDSAMYLCASSFPGANYGYTFGSGTRLTVV.

This clonotype was detected many times. The chain couples TRBV4-3 to TRBJ1-4, with TRBD1 as a possible D gene (5 bases). The V end lost 0 bases, the J end lost 4 bases, and 18 bases lay between the germline ends. The V gene's germline CDR1 is LGHNA and CDR2 YSLEER. The CDR3 is made up of 18 amino acids. CDR3 DNA: TGCGCCAGCAGCCAAGAGGGCGGCAGGGTCGCCCATAATGAAAAACTGTTTTTT. Translating gives CASSQEGGRVAHNEKLFF.

At least ten counts were recorded for this clonotype. The chain recombines TRBV7-9 with TRBJ2-1, with D perhaps matching TRBD2 (6 bases). Germline V gene sequence: CDR1 SEHNR, CDR2 FQNEAQ (reference sequence). This CDR3 is built from 13 residues. Trimming left V 5 bases short and J 8 bases short, with 13 bases between. CDR3: CASSDPSDHEQFF. The CDR3 DNA follows: TGTGCCAGCAGCGACCCTAGCGACCATGAGCAGTTCTTC.

This chain joins TRBV7-9 and TRBJ2-1, with D tentatively TRBD2 (5 bases). The V gene's germline CDR1 is SEHNR and CDR2 FQNEAQ (reference sequence). The CDR3 consists of 17 residues. V lost 9 bases and J 0 bases, leaving 21 bases between the germline ends. CDR3 nucleotide sequence: TGTGCCAGTAGCCCCCGCCCGATTGGGAGCTCCTACAATGAGCAGTTCTTC. This encodes CASSPRPIGSSYNEQFF.

The chain has TRBV7-9 and TRBJ2-7, with 7 bases that match TRBD1. From germline, CDR1 is SEHNR and CDR2 FQNEAQ (reference sequence). The V segment lost 5 bases and the J segment 3 bases; nucleotides outside the gene matches: 7. This CDR3 contains 14 residues. The CDR3 loop reads CASSRPGQSYEQYF. In DNA, the CDR3 is TGTGCCAGCAGCCGGCCGGGACAGAGCTACGAGCAGTACTTC.

Many counts were recorded for this clonotype. The CDR3 nucleotides read TGTGCCAGCAGCCAAGTCTGGGGAGCCTCCAACGTCTACGAGCAGTACTTC. Encoded protein: CASSQVWGASNVYEQYF. This chain uses TRBV4-2 with TRBJ2-7; tentative D call: TRBD2 (5 bases). This CDR3 is 17 amino acids long. The V gene lost 1 base and the J gene lost 3 bases, with 19 bases spanning the gap. Germline V lookup: CDR1 LGHNA, CDR2 YNFKEQ.

In its sample, this clonotype was seen a few times. V gene TRBV7-9 combines with J gene TRBJ2-5, with 8 nucleotides matching TRBD1. Trimming removed 5 bases from V and 5 bases from J; junction bases left unmatched: 7. Germline loops: CDR1 SEHNR, CDR2 FQNEAQ (reference sequence). This CDR3 comprises 14 residues. The CDR3 loop reads CASSKDRERETQYF. As DNA, the CDR3 is TGTGCCAGCAGCAAGGACAGGGAGAGGGAGACCCAGTACTTC.

This clonotype was counted a few times. The chain recombines TRBV6-5 with TRBJ2-1; maybe TRBD1 (6 bases). The germline V gene has CDR1 MNHEY and CDR2 SVGAGI. The CDR3 length is 13 residues. Trimming shortened V by 0 bases and J by 10 bases, and 10 bases separated the two germline ends. The CDR3 protein is CASSYSGQSEQFF. CDR3 bases: TGTGCCAGCAGTTACTCAGGACAGTCCGAGCAGTTCTTC.

The chain carries TRBV7-6 and TRBJ2-3; TRBD2 agrees at 11 bases. Germline CDR1 is SGHVS and CDR2 is FNYEAQ. CDR3 length: 18 amino acids. The V segment lost 6 bases and the J segment 3 bases; nucleotides outside the gene matches: 14. The CDR3 DNA reads as TGTGCCAGCAGTCCCAATGGGTTTAGCGGGAGGGGAACAGATACGCAGTATTTT. Protein sequence: CASSPNGFSGRGTDTQYF.

This chain joins TRBV4-3 and TRBJ2-5, with a possible D match to TRBD2 (6 bases). CDR3 size: 11 residues. Germline CDR1 LGHNA, CDR2 YSLEER. CDR3 amino acids: CPGGAQETQYF. The CDR3 DNA sequence: TGCCCCGGAGGGGCCCAAGAGACCCAGTACTTC.

This clonotype was counted a few times. The chain employs TRBV6-2 or TRBV6-3 and TRBJ2-5; 11 nucleotides align to TRBD2. CDR3 length equals 18 residues. Germline CDR1 is MNHEY and CDR2 is SVGEGT. V lost 4 bases, J lost 2 bases, and 12 bases stayed unmatched. The DNA of the CDR3 is TGTGCCAGCAGTTTCAACAAAGGGACTAGCGGACTTCAAGAGACCCAGTACTTC. It specifies CASSFNKGTSGLQETQYF.

The J gene is TRBJ2-1, the V gene TRBV11-2, with 14 bases aligning to TRBD2. Losses at the gene ends were 2 bases for V and 8 bases for J; bases not matched to a gene: 14. Germline loops: CDR1 SGHAT, CDR2 FQNNGV. The CDR3 is 19 residues long. The CDR3: CASSLYPGLAGARGDEQFF. The CDR3 coding sequence is TGTGCCAGCAGCTTATACCCGGGACTAGCGGGAGCGAGGGGGGATGAGCAGTTCTTC.

This chain uses TRBV5-6 with TRBJ2-1; 7 bases agree with TRBD2. V lost 1 base to trimming and J lost 8 bases; unmatched junction nucleotides: 12. CDR1 SGHDT and CDR2 YYEEEE come from the germline V gene. The CDR3 has 16 residues. This chain's CDR3 is CASSLPQREMMDEQFF. The CDR3 DNA is TGTGCCAGCAGCTTGCCTCAGCGGGAAATGATGGATGAGCAGTTCTTC.